The clone carrying this T cell receptor (beta chain) was seen only a few times. Its target is not known. A universal primer site arose from template switching, and cDNA bore unique molecular identifiers. Each CDR3 protein is one row after TCRdb ran MiXCR on the 5' RACE reads. The sample gives 350,000 or so distinct CDR3 sequences, approximately 13% of which show up once; 7.2% is in the top ten. Donors uniformly comprised healthy Caucasians. The data were taken from a study of identical twins. Study conclusions and caveats: For out-of-frame beta sequences, excess twin sharing was weaker.

There are 14 residues in the CDR3. Trimming shortened V by 3 bases and J by 5 bases, and 13 bases separated the two germline ends. Germline CDR1 reads SNHLY; CDR2 reads FYNNEI. The same sample was also studied in work on yellow fever vaccine responses in identical twins. This second study says: Reports say the vaccine T cell response in twins looked partly convergent and partly personalized.

V and J are TRBV2 and TRBJ2-5; D not resolved. The sequenced sample consisted of CD8+ T cells sorted from blood. The TCR was taken from a woman younger than 35 in good health. The CDR3 nucleotides are TGTGCCAGCAGTGATGGGAATATGTCGGAGACCCAGTACTTC. Translation: CASSDGNMSETQYF.